Shown below are 15 T cell receptor beta chains from a single sample sequenced in a study of metastatic and nonmetastatic thyroid tumors. TCRdb reprocessed the PCR reads via MiXCR. The sample holds about 33,000 clones, roughly a sixth seen once. No patient had received any treatment before thyroid surgery. Sequencing input: blood. The receptor set was obtained from a male donor with papillary thyroid cancer or a benign thyroid nodule (not recorded which). Some clones in this sample may be carry-over from other donors' samples.

At least ten counts were recorded for this clone. The chain is built from TRBV2 and TRBJ2-3; the match to TRBD1 covers 7 bases. The CDR3 loop spans 14 amino acids. In germline, CDR1 is SNHLY, CDR2 FYNNEI. V was clipped by 6 bases and J by 0 bases; unmatched bases: 3. The CDR3 sequence: CASRPGQSTDTQYF. The CDR3 DNA follows: TGTGCCAGCAGACCGGGACAGAGCACAGATACGCAGTATTTT.

This clone was detected only a few times. This chain joins TRBV19 and TRBJ1-5, with D perhaps TRBD1 (5 bases). The CDR3 is 16 amino acids. The germline V and J ends were trimmed by 2 bases and 1 base, with 12 bases remaining between them. Germline V gene data show CDR1 as LNHDA and CDR2 as SQIVND (reference sequence). The CDR3 DNA reads TGTGCCAGTAGTATAAGCGGCAGGGCCAGCAATCAGCCCCAGCATTTT. Amino acids: CASSISGRASNQPQHF. Full variable domain (missing parts from reference TRBV19 and TRBJ1-5): DGGITQSPKYLFRKEGQNVTLSCEQNLNHDAMYWYRQDPGQGLRLIYYSQIVNDFQKGDIAEGYSVSREKKESFPLTVTSAQKNPTAFYLCASSISGRASNQPQHFGDGTRLSIL.

This clone is medium-sized in the sample. V and J are TRBV6-1 and TRBJ2-2; D remains unclear. Germline-derived CDR1 and CDR2 are MNHNS and SASEGT. The ends were cut back, 9 bases at V and 8 bases at J, with 16 bases in the middle. The CDR3 covers 13 residues. CDR3 region: CASSRWDVGELFF. The CDR3 region has the DNA TGTGCCAGTTCGCGGTGGGATGTGGGGGAGCTGTTTTTT.

V gene TRBV6-1 combines with J gene TRBJ1-2; D may be TRBD1 (5 bases). The CDR3 consists of 13 residues. The V and J ends lost 7 bases and 1 base respectively, with 10 bases between them. Germline V gene sequence: CDR1 MNHNS, CDR2 SASEGT. CDR3 bases: TGTGCCAGCAAGGAGGGGTTTAACTATGGCTACACCTTC. Residues: CASKEGFNYGYTF.

This clone was found a few times. This sequence joins TRBV28 and TRBJ1-6; perhaps TRBD1 as D (6 bases). The CDR3 consists of 14 residues. V dropped 10 bases and J dropped 2 bases, with 12 bases sitting between them. Germline V gene lookup returns CDR1 MDHEN and CDR2 SYDVKM. Written as DNA, the CDR3 is TGTGCCATCGGGGGGGCGGCCTATAATTCACCCCTCCACTTT. Its translation: CAIGGAAYNSPLHF.

This clone was observed many times. This chain joins TRBV24-1 and TRBJ1-5, with D possibly TRBD1 on 6 matching bases. Germline V lookup: CDR1 KGHDR, CDR2 SFDVKD. V was cut by 4 bases and J by 6 bases, with 15 bases left in between. The CDR3 loop spans 15 amino acids. The CDR3 sequence is CATSDPQGRGQPQHF. For the CDR3, the DNA is TGTGCCACCAGTGACCCACAGGGTCGGGGTCAGCCCCAGCATTTT.

Within the sample, this clone is medium-sized (0.01 to 0.1%). The genes are TRBV19 and TRBJ1-2; a weak D match, TRBD1 (6 bases). The CDR3 has 15 amino acids. Trimming removed 8 bases from V and 0 bases from J, with 16 bases in between. Germline-derived CDR1 and CDR2 are LNHDA and SQIVND (reference sequence). The CDR3 DNA reads as TGTGCCAGTGTATTTGGGCCAGGGGCTAACTATGGCTACACCTTC. Translation gives CASVFGPGANYGYTF.

Points on this clone: One junction end disagrees with the germline gene, perhaps due to a read error. The chain recombines TRBV3-1 with TRBJ2-5, with D maybe TRBD2 (7 bases). This CDR3 region has 13 residues. The germline gives CDR1 LGHDT, CDR2 YNNKEL (reference sequence). The CDR3 nucleotides read TGTGCCAGCAGACTACAGGGAGGGGAGACCGAGTACTTC. This encodes CASRLQGGETEYF.

This clone has ten or more counts. As DNA, the CDR3 is TGTGCCAGCAGCTCGATCGGTGGAAGGGCAGATACGCAGTATTTT. Its translation is CASSSIGGRADTQYF. V and J are TRBV28 and TRBJ2-3, with D unresolved. With 6 bases removed from V and 4 bases from J, the gap between germline ends came to 17 bases. This CDR3 comprises 15 residues. Per germline, CDR1 MDHEN and CDR2 SYDVKM.

This clone is judged medium-sized. This chain uses TRBV27 with TRBJ2-1; tentative D call: TRBD2 (6 bases). V dropped 1 base and J dropped 8 bases, with 9 bases sitting between them. The V gene's germline CDR1 is MNHEY and CDR2 SMNVEV (reference sequence). CDR3 length: 13 residues. This chain's CDR3 is CASSLYQRDEQFF. The CDR3 coding sequence is TGTGCCAGCAGTTTATACCAGCGGGATGAGCAGTTCTTC.

The rearrangement joins TRBV7-2 to TRBJ2-1; D not resolved. Germline assignment: CDR1 SGHTA and CDR2 FQGNSA. V was pared by 0 bases and J by 0 bases, with 24 bases between. The CDR3 spans 21 residues. The CDR3 DNA follows: TGTGCCAGCAGCTTAGCCGTCCCACGTCAATACACGTGGAGCTCCTACAATGAGCAGTTCTTC. Amino acid sequence: CASSLAVPRQYTWSSYNEQFF.

This clone has just a few counts. The junction does not match germline at one end; this may be a read error. CDR3 protein: CASSSQYKFPESFF. The DNA of the CDR3 is TGTGCCAGCAGTTCACAGTACAAGTTCCCTGAATCTTTCTTT. The V gene is TRBV6-5, the J gene TRBJ1-1; D unclear. There are 14 residues in the CDR3. Germline V CDR1 and CDR2: MNHEY, SVGAGI.

The chain carries TRBV28 and TRBJ1-1, with 9 bases that match TRBD1. Germline V gene data show CDR1 as MDHEN and CDR2 as SYDVKM. J gave up 1 base and V 8 bases, and 5 bases lay outside the gene matches. This CDR3 is 14 amino acids long. The CDR3 DNA reads TGTGCCAGCTATGACAGGGGGAGGAACACTGAAGCTTTCTTT. Amino acids: CASYDRGRNTEAFF.

This clone was found a few times. The gene calls are TRBV12-3 or TRBV12-4 and TRBJ1-6; D ambiguous. CDR3 size: 14 residues. V dropped 2 bases and J dropped 9 bases, with 11 bases sitting between them. CDR3: CASSLRDLGSPLHF. The CDR3 DNA follows: TGTGCCAGCAGTTTAAGAGACCTTGGTTCACCCCTCCACTTT.

This clone was recorded at least ten times. This sequence joins TRBV19 and TRBJ2-2, with a possible D match to TRBD2 (7 bases). CDR1 is LNHDA, CDR2 SQIVND, per germline (reference sequence). CDR3 length equals 15 residues. V shed 2 bases and J shed 11 bases, with 18 bases lying between them. The DNA for the CDR3 is TGTGCCAGTAGTATACGGGGGGCTGTCATACCTGAGCTGTTTTTT. This gives the protein CASSIRGAVIPELFF.